One sample yielded the 28 T cell receptor beta chains listed below, sequenced in a study of blood T cell repertoires in COVID-19. Using immunoSEQ multiplex PCR, the repertoire was profiled, and TCRdb retains in-frame clones only, with some absent. Of about 230,000 clones in the sample, about 85% were seen once. The sample was peripheral blood. These receptors were collected from a man in his forties with acute or convalescent COVID-19.

A single count supports this clone. The genes are TRBV5-1 and TRBJ2-2; 14 bases align to TRBD2. The CDR3 extends over 17 amino acids. The trim removed 4 bases at V and 10 bases at J, leaving 12 bases unmatched. Per the germline V gene, CDR1 is SGHRS and CDR2 is YFSETQ. CDR3 sequence reads: CASSGGLAGATGTELFF. CDR3 DNA: TGCGCCAGCAGCGGGGGACTAGCGGGGGCCACCGGTACGGAGCTGTTTTTT.

Here the CDR3 reads CASSVSPLAGSYEQYF. The CDR3 nucleotides read TGTGCCAGCAGCGTAAGCCCCCTCGCAGGCTCCTACGAGCAGTACTTC. The chain has TRBV9 and TRBJ2-7; D is ambiguous. CDR1 is SGDLS and CDR2 is YYNGEE in the germline V gene. The germline V and J ends were trimmed by 1 base and 0 bases, with 14 bases remaining between them. The CDR3 runs to 16 residues.

The chain recombines TRBV7-3 with TRBJ2-1, with 9 bases lining up with TRBD2. This CDR3 region has 15 residues. Trimming cost V 5 bases and J 6 bases; bases outside gene matches: 8. The germline gives CDR1 SGHTA, CDR2 FQGTGA. Here the CDR3 DNA reads TGTGCCAGCAGCCAGGGGCGGGGGGGACCCAATGAGCAGTTCTTC. Translation: CASSQGRGGPNEQFF.

V gene TRBV29-1 combines with J gene TRBJ2-1; D is ambiguous. Germline loops: CDR1 SQVTM, CDR2 ANQGSEA. CDR3 size: 15 residues. V lost 2 bases and J 2 bases, leaving 13 bases between the germline ends. For the CDR3, the DNA is TGCAGCGTTGAAAATCCCCCTGGGCCCTACAATGAGCAGTTCTTC. Its protein is CSVENPPGPYNEQFF.

V and J are TRBV5-1 and TRBJ2-1; a weak D match, TRBD2 (7 bases). Trimming pared 0 bases from V and 7 bases from J, leaving 14 bases between. CDR3 length equals 15 residues. Per germline, CDR1 SGHRS and CDR2 YFSETQ. The CDR3 DNA is TGCGCCAGCAGCTTGGACGGGGGGCCGGTTAATGAGCAGTTCTTC. Translation gives CASSLDGGPVNEQFF.

This clone was counted only a few times. The chain couples TRBV7-9 to TRBJ1-2; D gene ambiguous. CDR1 is SEHNR and CDR2 is FQNEAQ in the germline V gene (reference sequence). V was cut by 2 bases and J by 6 bases, with 13 bases left in between. This CDR3 has 14 amino acids. The CDR3 loop reads CASSLSEGSNGYTF. In DNA form, the CDR3 reads TGTGCCAGCAGCTTATCAGAGGGATCTAATGGCTACACCTTC.

CDR3 loop: CASSQGLRGSTDTQYF. Written as DNA, the CDR3 is TGTGCCAGCAGCCAAGGCTTGCGGGGGAGCACAGATACGCAGTATTTT. The rearrangement uses TRBV3-1 (or the pseudogene TRBV3-2) and TRBJ2-3, with 7 bases fitting TRBD2. Germline CDR1 and CDR2: LGHDT and YNNKEL (reference sequence). V lost 1 base, J lost 0 bases, and 4 bases stayed unmatched. The CDR3 extends over 16 amino acids.

Note on this clone: Other DNA sequences in the same sample also yield this CDR3. CDR3 DNA sequence: TGTGCCAGCAGCCGGGGACAGTCGAACACTGAAGCTTTCTTT. Amino acid sequence: CASSRGQSNTEAFF. The gene calls are TRBV11-3 and TRBJ1-1; 7 bases match TRBD1. The CDR3 is made up of 14 amino acids. With V trimmed by 5 bases and J by 1 base, 4 bases remained unmatched. From germline, CDR1 is SGHNT and CDR2 YENEEA.

This chain uses TRBV7-6 with TRBJ1-1; 7 bases match TRBD1. This CDR3 is built from 20 residues. Germline-derived CDR1 and CDR2 are SGHVS and FNYEAQ. The V segment lost 0 bases and the J segment 0 bases; nucleotides outside the gene matches: 16. This CDR3 is CASSLASRLSGGSMNTEAFF. The CDR3, as DNA: TGTGCCAGCAGCTTAGCGAGTCGGTTGTCAGGGGGTTCAATGAACACTGAAGCTTTCTTT.

The V and J genes are TRBV28 and TRBJ1-1, with D possibly matching TRBD1 (6 bases). Germline values: CDR1 MDHEN, CDR2 SYDVKM. V lost 4 bases and J 1 base, leaving 13 bases between the germline ends. This CDR3 has 15 residues. CDR3 loop: CASSSPGTPNTEAFF. CDR3 DNA sequence: TGTGCCAGCAGTTCCCCCGGGACACCGAACACTGAAGCTTTCTTT.

The J gene is TRBJ1-6, the V gene TRBV5-1; the match to TRBD1 covers 7 bases. Germline CDR1 and CDR2: SGHRS and YFSETQ. The CDR3 totals 18 residues. With V trimmed by 0 bases and J by 6 bases, 12 bases remained unmatched. The CDR3 region is CASSLESGGGISNSPLHF. The CDR3 region has the DNA TGCGCCAGCAGCTTGGAATCTGGAGGGGGCATTTCTAATTCACCCCTCCACTTT.

The V and J genes are TRBV12-3 or TRBV12-4 and TRBJ1-2; D is uncertain. The CDR3 is 13 residues long. V was shortened by 6 bases and J by 0 bases, with 8 bases between the two germline ends. The CDR3 sequence is CASSSVTNYGYTF. CDR3 in DNA: TGTGCCAGCAGCTCCGTTACTAACTATGGCTACACCTTC.

The chain couples TRBV6-1 to TRBJ1-2; no firm D call. The CDR3 loop spans 18 amino acids. The V end lost 0 bases, the J end lost 4 bases, and 21 bases lay between the germline ends. Germline V CDR1 and CDR2: MNHNS, SASEGT. This chain's CDR3 is CASSEARREGGTGYGYTF. CDR3 in DNA: TGTGCCAGCAGTGAAGCGCGTCGAGAAGGAGGAACTGGCTATGGCTACACCTTC.

J is TRBJ1-5 and V is TRBV30; TRBD1 matches 9 bases. The CDR3 has 14 residues. With V trimmed by 5 bases and J by 3 bases, 5 bases remained unmatched. Germline assignment: CDR1 GTSNPN and CDR2 SVGIG (reference sequence). The CDR3 region has the DNA TGTGCCTGGGGCGGACAGGGGTACAATCAGCCCCAGCATTTT. This sequence encodes CAWGGQGYNQPQHF.

The chain links TRBV25-1 to TRBJ2-2, with 9 bases matching TRBD1. With 4 bases clipped from V and 4 bases from J, the junction kept 10 bases outside the gene matches. There are 17 residues in the CDR3. Germline assignment: CDR1 MGHDK and CDR2 SYGVNS. CDR3 in amino acids: CASSAAAGQGLTGELFF. CDR3 DNA: TGTGCCAGCAGTGCGGCCGCGGGACAGGGCCTCACCGGGGAGCTGTTTTTT.

J is TRBJ2-7 and V is TRBV7-2; 8 positions match TRBD1. The V gene's germline CDR1 is SGHTA and CDR2 FQGNSA. Trimming removed 1 base from V and 0 bases from J; junction bases left unmatched: 2. The CDR3 sequence is 15 residues long. The CDR3 coding sequence is TGTGCCAGCAGCTTAGACAGGGGGATCTCCTACGAGCAGTACTTC. Its translation is CASSLDRGISYEQYF.

This chain uses TRBV28 with TRBJ1-1, with D possibly being TRBD1 (6 bases). Trimming shortened V by 8 bases and J by 3 bases, and 16 bases separated the two germline ends. Germline V gives CDR1 MDHEN, CDR2 SYDVKM. CDR3 length equals 14 residues. The CDR3 coding sequence is TGTGCCAGCGACGGGGGGGCAGGGTACACTGAAGCTTTCTTT. Translated, it gives CASDGGAGYTEAFF. The complete variable domain, with remaining parts taken from reference TRBV28 and TRBJ1-1, reads DVKVTQSSRYLVKRTGEKVFLECVQDMDHENMFWYRQDPGLGLRLIYFSYDVKMKEKGDIPEGYSVSREKKERFSLILESASTNQTSMYLCASDGGAGYTEAFFGQGTRLTVV.

The chain joins TRBV6-5 to TRBJ2-5; possibly TRBD1 for D (6 bases). The V end was cut by 9 bases, the J end by 5 bases, with 22 bases between. The CDR3 runs to 15 residues. Germline CDR1 MNHEY, CDR2 SVGAGI. The CDR3 loop reads CASGFGQGFFETQYF. The CDR3 coding sequence is TGTGCCAGTGGTTTCGGCCAGGGGTTTTTTGAGACCCAGTACTTC.

This chain uses TRBV2 with TRBJ1-5, with D perhaps matching TRBD1 (5 bases). V was clipped by 5 bases and J by 6 bases, with 17 bases between them. The germline CDR1 and CDR2 sequences are SNHLY and FYNNEI. The CDR3 extends over 15 amino acids. DNA for the CDR3: TGTGCCAGCAGTCTGGGCAGGGAAGGCCCTCAGCCCCAGCATTTT. Translating gives CASSLGREGPQPQHF.

This rearrangement joins TRBV11-2 to TRBJ1-2; 8 bases are shared with TRBD1. The CDR3 sequence is 16 residues long. Germline CDR1 and CDR2: SGHAT and FQNNGV. Germline trimming cut 4 bases from V and 4 bases from J; bases unmatched to any gene: 11. In DNA form, the CDR3 reads TGTGCCAGCAGCTCTAGGGAAGACAGGGGACTCTATGGCTACACCTTC. Protein sequence: CASSSREDRGLYGYTF.

The chain has TRBV28 and TRBJ2-5; D may be TRBD1 (6 bases). Germline CDR1 and CDR2: MDHEN and SYDVKM. V was shortened by 6 bases and J by 2 bases, with 16 bases between the two germline ends. CDR3 length: 15 residues. The CDR3: CASRPTLTGQETQYF. DNA of the CDR3: TGTGCCAGCAGACCTACTTTAACAGGGCAAGAGACCCAGTACTTC.

The chain employs TRBV7-3 and TRBJ2-1; D possibly corresponds to TRBD2 (6 bases). Trimming removed 0 bases from V and 4 bases from J, with 10 bases in between. This CDR3 is built from 15 residues. Germline V CDR1 and CDR2: SGHTA, FQGTGA. The CDR3 protein is CASSLTSGGYNEQFF. The CDR3 bases are TGTGCCAGCAGCTTAACATCAGGAGGGTACAATGAGCAGTTCTTC. Using reference TRBV7-3 and TRBJ2-1 for the parts outside the CDR3, the full variable domain is GAGVSQTPSNKVTEKGKYVELRCDPISGHTALYWYRQSLGQGPEFLIYFQGTGAADDSGLPNDRFFAVRPEGSVSTLKIQRTERGDSAVYLCASSLTSGGYNEQFFGPGTRLTVL.

The chain links TRBV6-5 to TRBJ1-6, with 7 nucleotides matching TRBD1. The germline CDR1 and CDR2 sequences are MNHEY and SVGAGI. The CDR3 is 15 amino acids. After removal of 7 bases from V and 8 bases from J, the junction contained 11 bases not matched to a gene. The CDR3 region has the DNA TGTGCCAGCATTTGGACAGGATTGGGAGATTCACCCCTCCACTTT. This encodes CASIWTGLGDSPLHF.

The chain couples TRBV6-2 or TRBV6-3 to TRBJ2-3; perhaps TRBD2 as D (7 bases). The CDR3 runs 17 residues. With 6 bases removed from V and 1 base from J, the gap between germline ends came to 20 bases. Germline-derived CDR1 and CDR2 are MNHEY and SVGEGT. CDR3 amino acids: CASSFGGGASGTDTQYF. The CDR3 region has the DNA TGTGCCAGCAGCTTCGGAGGGGGGGCCTCTGGCACAGATACGCAGTATTTT.

This clone has only one observation. V gene TRBV19 combines with J gene TRBJ1-6; 8 positions match TRBD1. V was clipped by 3 bases and J by 10 bases; unmatched bases: 8. The germline V gene has CDR1 LNHDA and CDR2 SQIVND (reference sequence). The CDR3 length is 15 residues. The CDR3 is CASSILDRGNSPLHF. CDR3 DNA: TGTGCCAGTAGTATCCTAGACAGGGGAAACTCACCCCTCCACTTT.

The J gene is TRBJ2-7, the V gene TRBV29-1, with TRBD2 matching 10 bases. With V trimmed by 5 bases and J by 3 bases, 10 bases remained unmatched. This CDR3 contains 15 residues. In germline, CDR1 is SQVTM, CDR2 ANQGSEA. Here the CDR3 reads CSVHSLAGENYEQYF. In nucleotides, the CDR3 is TGCAGCGTTCATTCGCTAGCGGGGGAAAACTACGAGCAGTACTTC.

The genes are TRBV5-1 and TRBJ1-1; weak D call: TRBD1 (5 bases). The CDR3 sequence is 14 residues long. Germline values: CDR1 SGHRS, CDR2 YFSETQ. V dropped 0 bases and J dropped 6 bases, with 12 bases sitting between them. CDR3 DNA: TGCGCCAGCAGCTTGGCCTTCAGGGACTCTGAAGCTTTCTTT. Protein: CASSLAFRDSEAFF.

The rearrangement uses TRBV5-1 and TRBJ1-1, with TRBD1 as a possible D gene (5 bases). The CDR3 totals 16 residues. V was shortened by 2 bases and J by 3 bases, with 17 bases between the two germline ends. Germline CDR1 SGHRS, CDR2 YFSETQ. The CDR3 DNA reads as TGCGCCAGCAGCTTCAAAGGGCAGGGAGGGGACACTGAAGCTTTCTTT. Its protein product is CASSFKGQGGDTEAFF.